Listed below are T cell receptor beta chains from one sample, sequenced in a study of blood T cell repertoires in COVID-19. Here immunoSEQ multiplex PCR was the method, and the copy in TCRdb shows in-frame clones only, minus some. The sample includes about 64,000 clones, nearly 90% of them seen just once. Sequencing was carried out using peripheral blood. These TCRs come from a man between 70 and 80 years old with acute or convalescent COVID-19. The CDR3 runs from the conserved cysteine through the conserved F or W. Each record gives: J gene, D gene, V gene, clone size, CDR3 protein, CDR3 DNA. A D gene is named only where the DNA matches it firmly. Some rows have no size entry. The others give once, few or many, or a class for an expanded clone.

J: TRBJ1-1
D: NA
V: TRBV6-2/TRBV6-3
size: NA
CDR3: CASSYRAGTEAFF
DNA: TGTGCCAGCAGTTACAGGGCGGGCACTGAAGCTTTCTTT

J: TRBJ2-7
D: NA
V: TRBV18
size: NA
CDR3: CASSLQGYEQYF
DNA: TGTGCCAGCTCACTTCAGGGCTACGAGCAGTACTTC

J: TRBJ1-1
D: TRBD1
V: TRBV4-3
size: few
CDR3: CASSNFDRVSEAFF
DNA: TGCGCCAGCAGCAACTTCGACAGGGTCTCTGAAGCTTTCTTT

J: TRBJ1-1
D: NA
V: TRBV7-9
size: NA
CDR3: CASTQRQAKIPEAFF
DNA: TGTGCCAGCACCCAGCGACAGGCTAAGATTCCTGAAGCTTTCTTT

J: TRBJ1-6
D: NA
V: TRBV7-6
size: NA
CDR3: CASSLERDKSSPLHF
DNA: TGTGCCAGCAGCCTAGAGCGGGACAAGAGTTCACCCCTCCACTTT

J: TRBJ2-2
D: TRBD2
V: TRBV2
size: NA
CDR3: CASRAGLAGANTGELFF
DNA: TGTGCCAGCAGGGCCGGACTAGCGGGAGCGAACACCGGGGAGCTGTTTTTT

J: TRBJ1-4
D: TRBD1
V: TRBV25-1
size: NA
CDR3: CASSVLQGFNEKLFF
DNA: TGTGCCAGCAGTGTCCTACAGGGGTTTAATGAAAAACTGTTTTTT

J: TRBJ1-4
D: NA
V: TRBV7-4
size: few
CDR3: CASSLAQGGDEKLFF
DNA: TGTGCCAGCAGCTTGGCACAGGGTGGGGATGAAAAACTGTTTTTT

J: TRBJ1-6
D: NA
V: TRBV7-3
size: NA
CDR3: CASSSSQGTLHF
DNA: TGTGCCAGCAGCTCCTCGCAGGGGACCCTCCACTTT

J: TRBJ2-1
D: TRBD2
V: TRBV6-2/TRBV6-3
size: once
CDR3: CASSGLAGFGQFF
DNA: TGTGCCAGCAGCGGACTAGCGGGGTTTGGGCAGTTCTTC

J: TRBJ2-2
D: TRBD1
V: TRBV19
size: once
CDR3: CASSTQRQGRTGELFF
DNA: TGTGCCAGTAGTACCCAACGACAGGGACGGACCGGGGAGCTGTTTTTT

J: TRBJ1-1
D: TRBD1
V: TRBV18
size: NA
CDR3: CASRQQGTGNTEAFF
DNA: TGTGCCAGCCGACAACAAGGGACAGGGAACACTGAAGCTTTCTTT

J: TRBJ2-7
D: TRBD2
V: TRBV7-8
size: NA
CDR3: CASSLVGGSTYEQYF
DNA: TGTGCCAGCAGCTTGGTGGGGGGGAGCACCTACGAGCAGTACTTC

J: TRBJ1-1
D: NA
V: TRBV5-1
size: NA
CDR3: CASSLDPRNTEAFF
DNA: TGCGCCAGCAGCTTGGACCCTAGGAACACTGAAGCTTTCTTT

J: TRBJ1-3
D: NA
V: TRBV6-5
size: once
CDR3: CASSFRQSSGNTIYF
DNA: TGTGCCAGCAGTTTCAGACAGAGCTCTGGAAACACCATATATTTT

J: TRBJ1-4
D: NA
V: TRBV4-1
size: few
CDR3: CASSHLGGREKLFF
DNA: TGCGCCAGCAGCCACCTTGGCGGCCGGGAAAAACTGTTTTTT

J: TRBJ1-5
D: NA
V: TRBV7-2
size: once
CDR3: CASSSQGYSNQPQHF
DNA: TGTGCCAGCAGCTCGCAGGGTTATAGCAATCAGCCCCAGCATTTT

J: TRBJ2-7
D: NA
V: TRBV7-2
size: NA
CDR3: CASSLAGAGRSRSYEQYF
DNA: TGTGCCAGCAGCTTAGCCGGGGCGGGGAGGAGTCGCTCCTACGAGCAGTACTTC

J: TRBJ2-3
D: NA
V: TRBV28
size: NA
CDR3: CASSPQGPTDTQYF
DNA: TGTGCCAGCAGCCCCCAGGGCCCCACAGATACGCAGTATTTT

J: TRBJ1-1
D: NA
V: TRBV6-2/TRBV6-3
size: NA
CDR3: CASSTSSLMNTEAFF
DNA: TGTGCCAGCAGTACGTCAAGTCTAATGAACACTGAAGCTTTCTTT

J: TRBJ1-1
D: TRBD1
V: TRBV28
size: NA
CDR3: CASSSGQGRLGFTEAFF
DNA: TGTGCCAGCAGCTCGGGACAGGGGCGGTTGGGGTTCACTGAAGCTTTCTTT

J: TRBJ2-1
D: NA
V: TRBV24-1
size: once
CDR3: CATSDSTGSYNEQFF
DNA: TGTGCCACCAGTGATTCAACAGGATCCTACAATGAGCAGTTCTTC

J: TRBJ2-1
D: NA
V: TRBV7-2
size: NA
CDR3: CASSHRRWGDHYNEQFF
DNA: TGTGCCAGCAGCCACCGCCGGTGGGGGGACCATTACAATGAGCAGTTCTTC

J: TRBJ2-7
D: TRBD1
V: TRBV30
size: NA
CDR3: CAWRGTGGLPYEQYF
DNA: TGTGCCTGGAGGGGGACAGGGGGCCTACCCTACGAGCAGTACTTC

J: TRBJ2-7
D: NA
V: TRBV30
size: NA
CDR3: CAWSVSRYEQYF
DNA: TGTGCCTGGAGTGTAAGTCGGTACGAGCAGTACTTC

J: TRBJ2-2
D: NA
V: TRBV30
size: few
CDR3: CAWSAELERLFF
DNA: TGTGCCTGGAGTGCGGAACTGGAGAGGCTGTTTTTT

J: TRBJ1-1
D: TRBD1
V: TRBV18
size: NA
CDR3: CASSVDRVAEAFF
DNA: TGTGCCAGCTCAGTTGACAGGGTCGCTGAAGCTTTCTTT

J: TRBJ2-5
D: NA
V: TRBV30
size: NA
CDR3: CAWSVLGNQETQYF
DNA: TGTGCCTGGAGTGTACTGGGCAACCAAGAGACCCAGTACTTC

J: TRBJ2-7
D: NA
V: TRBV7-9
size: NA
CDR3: CASSLGGGEQYF
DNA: TGTGCCAGCAGCTTAGGGGGAGGCGAGCAGTACTTC

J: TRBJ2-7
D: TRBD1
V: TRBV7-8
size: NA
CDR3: CAKLWDRATYEQYF
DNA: TGTGCCAAACTTTGGGACAGGGCTACCTACGAGCAGTACTTC

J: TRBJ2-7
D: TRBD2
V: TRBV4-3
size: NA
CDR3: CASSQTSDSYEQYF
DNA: TGCGCCAGCAGCCAGACTAGCGACTCCTACGAGCAGTACTTC

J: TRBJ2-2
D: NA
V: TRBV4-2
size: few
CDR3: CASSQDRGDTGELFF
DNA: TGTGCCAGCAGCCAAGATAGAGGAGACACCGGGGAGCTGTTTTTT

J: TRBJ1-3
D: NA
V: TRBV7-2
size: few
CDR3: CASSLASRVPGNTIYF
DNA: TGTGCCAGCAGCTTAGCCTCCAGGGTACCTGGAAACACCATATATTTT

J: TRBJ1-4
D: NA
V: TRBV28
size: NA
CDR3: CASSRAPRMGTGTNEKLFF
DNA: TGTGCCAGCAGTCGGGCCCCCCGCATGGGGACTGGCACTAATGAAAAACTGTTTTTT

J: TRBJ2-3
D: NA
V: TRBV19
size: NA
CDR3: CASSTPDSQFTQYF
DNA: TGTGCCAGTAGTACCCCCGACAGCCAGTTCACGCAGTATTTT

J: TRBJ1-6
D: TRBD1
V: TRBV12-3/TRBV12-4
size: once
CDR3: CASSWTGTSPLHF
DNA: TGTGCCAGCAGTTGGACAGGGACATCACCCCTCCACTTT

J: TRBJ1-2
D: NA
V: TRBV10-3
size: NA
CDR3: CAISEGGIYGYTF
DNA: TGTGCCATCAGTGAGGGGGGGATTTATGGCTACACCTTC

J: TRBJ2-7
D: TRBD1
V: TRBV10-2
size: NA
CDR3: CASSLTGSEGEQYF
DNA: TGCGCCAGCAGCTTGACAGGGAGTGAGGGCGAGCAGTACTTC

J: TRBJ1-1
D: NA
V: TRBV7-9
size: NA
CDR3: CASSPGTEAFF
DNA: TGTGCCAGCAGCCCGGGCACTGAAGCTTTCTTT

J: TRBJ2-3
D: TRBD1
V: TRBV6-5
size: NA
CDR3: CASSWETGSTDTQYF
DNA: TGTGCCAGCAGTTGGGAGACAGGGTCCACAGATACGCAGTATTTT

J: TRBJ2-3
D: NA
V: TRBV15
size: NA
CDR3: CATTLSGRGTDTQYF
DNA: TGTGCCACAACCCTCTCGGGGAGGGGGACAGATACGCAGTATTTT

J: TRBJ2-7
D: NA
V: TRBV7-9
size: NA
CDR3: CASSFTYEQYF
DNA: TGTGCCAGCAGCTTTACCTACGAGCAGTACTTC

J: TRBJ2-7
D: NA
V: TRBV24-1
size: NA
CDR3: CATSDVDKPPYEQYF
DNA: TGTGCCACCAGTGATGTGGACAAACCTCCCTACGAGCAGTACTTC

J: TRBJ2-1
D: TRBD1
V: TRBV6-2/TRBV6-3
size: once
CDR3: CASSYLRDRANNEQFF
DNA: TGTGCCAGCAGTTACCTCAGGGACAGGGCAAACAATGAGCAGTTCTTC

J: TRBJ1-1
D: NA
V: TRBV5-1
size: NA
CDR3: CASSALGGHEAFF
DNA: TGCGCCAGCAGCGCCTTAGGGGGACATGAAGCTTTCTTT

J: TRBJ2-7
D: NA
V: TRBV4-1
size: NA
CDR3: CASSQDSQGHDEQYF
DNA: TGCGCCAGCAGCCAAGATAGTCAGGGGCACGACGAGCAGTACTTC

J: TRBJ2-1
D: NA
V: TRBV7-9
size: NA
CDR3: CASSLGGTTYNEQFF
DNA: TGTGCCAGCAGCTTAGGGGGGACAACCTACAATGAGCAGTTCTTC

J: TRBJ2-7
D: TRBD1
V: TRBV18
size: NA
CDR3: CASSPSGTGSGEQYF
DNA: TGTGCCAGCTCACCGTCCGGGACAGGGTCGGGCGAGCAGTACTTC